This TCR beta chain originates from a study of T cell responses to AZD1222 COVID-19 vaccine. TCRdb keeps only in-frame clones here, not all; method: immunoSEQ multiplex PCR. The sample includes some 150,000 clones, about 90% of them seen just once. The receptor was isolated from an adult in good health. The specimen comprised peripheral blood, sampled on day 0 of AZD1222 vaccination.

In DNA, the CDR3 is TGTGCCAGCAGTTTCCACCGGGACAGGGGGGGCCTTGTTCAGCCCCAGCATTTT. Residues: CASSFHRDRGGLVQPQHF. The rearrangement joins TRBV6-2 or TRBV6-3 to TRBJ1-5; TRBD1 matches at 11 bases. The CDR3 has 18 residues. V gave up 4 bases and J gave up 6 bases; unmatched junction bases: 14. The germline CDR1 and CDR2 sequences are MNHEY and SVGEGT.